The 9 T cell receptor beta chains given below trace back to one sample, sequenced in a study of identical twins. TCRdb ran MiXCR on the 5' RACE reads and lists one entry per CDR3 protein. The sample lists about 550,000 distinct CDR3 sequences; 20% to 25% were seen once. The sample was also reused in another study, on yellow fever vaccine responses in identical twins.

Sequenced sample: CD4+ T cells sorted from blood. Receptors were obtained from a woman between 18 and 30 years old in good health.

In its sample, this clonotype was seen a few times. This chain joins TRBV5-5 and TRBJ2-2; TRBD1 might be the D (6 bases). This CDR3 region has 16 residues. V shed 2 bases and J shed 3 bases, with 14 bases lying between them. In germline, CDR1 is SGHKS, CDR2 YYEKEE (reference sequence). DNA for the CDR3: TGTGCCAGCAGCTTTACCCCGGGACACGACACCGGGGAGCTGTTTTTT. Translation gives CASSFTPGHDTGELFF.

The V call is TRBV7-7, the J call TRBJ2-1; 7 nucleotides align to TRBD1. This CDR3 comprises 13 residues. Germline-derived CDR1 and CDR2 are SSHAT and FNYEAQ (reference sequence). V shed 1 base and J 13 bases; nucleotides not matched to a gene: 7. The CDR3 region is CASSLEAQGEQFF. The CDR3 bases are TGTGCCAGCAGCTTAGAGGCGCAGGGGGAACAGTTCTTC.

The V call is TRBV20-1, the J call TRBJ1-4; unclear D gene. CDR1 and CDR2 (germline): DFQATT, SNEGSKA (reference sequence). The CDR3 sequence is 10 residues long. V dropped 0 bases and J dropped 12 bases, with 5 bases sitting between them. CDR3 coding DNA: TGCAGTGCTAGAGATAAGCAACTGTTTTTT. The encoded protein is CSARDKQLFF.

There are a few counts of this clonotype. The chain employs TRBV12-3 or TRBV12-4 and TRBJ2-7, with D possibly being TRBD2 (6 bases). The CDR3 extends over 13 amino acids. V was cut by 7 bases and J by 7 bases, with 17 bases left in between. The CDR3 loop is CASTRRWRAEQYF. The CDR3 DNA follows: TGTGCCAGCACCCGGCGTTGGAGGGCTGAGCAGTACTTC.

The chain carries TRBV20-1 and TRBJ2-7; 11 bases line up with TRBD2. The trim removed 5 bases at V and 2 bases at J, leaving 2 bases unmatched. Germline CDR1 reads DFQATT; CDR2 reads SNEGSKA (reference sequence). CDR3 length equals 13 residues. The DNA for the CDR3 is TGCAGTGCTTTTAGCGGGAGGGCCTACGAGCAGTACTTC. Residues: CSAFSGRAYEQYF.

The V call is TRBV12-3 or TRBV12-4, the J call TRBJ2-1, with D tentatively TRBD1 or TRBD2 (5 bases each). CDR3 length: 13 amino acids. V shed 5 bases and J shed 7 bases, with 12 bases lying between them. In DNA form, the CDR3 reads TGTGCCAGCAGTCTGGGACCGAGGAATGAGCAGTTCTTC. Protein product: CASSLGPRNEQFF.

In this sample, this clonotype turned up a few times. The CDR3 region has the DNA TGTGCCACCAGCAGGGGAGGATCCTCTGGGGCCAACGTCCTGACTTTC. Residues: CATSRGGSSGANVLTF. This chain uses TRBV15 with TRBJ2-6; possibly TRBD2 for D (6 bases). Germline V gene sequence: CDR1 LNHNV, CDR2 YYDKDF (reference sequence). The CDR3 is made up of 16 amino acids. Trimming took off 3 bases at V and 0 bases at J, with 9 bases between the two ends. Full variable domain (rest looked up from reference TRBV15 and TRBJ2-6): DAMVIQNPRYQVTQFGKPVTLSCSQTLNHNVMYWYQQKSSQAPKLLFHYYDKDFNNEADTPDNFQSRRPNTSFCFLDIRSPGLGDTAMYLCATSRGGSSGANVLTFGAGSRLTVL.

In DNA, the CDR3 is TGTGCCAGCAGGGCCGGGAACCCCTACGAGCAGTACTTC. Translating it yields CASRAGNPYEQYF. This chain uses TRBV6-1 with TRBJ2-7, with TRBD2 as a possible D gene (5 bases). The CDR3 extends over 13 amino acids. V lost 6 bases and J 2 bases, leaving 11 bases between the germline ends. Looked up from germline, CDR1 is MNHNS and CDR2 is SASEGT.

This clonotype was seen more than once but under ten times. The rearrangement uses TRBV29-1 and TRBJ1-1, with 9 bases lining up with TRBD1. V lost 1 base and J lost 6; bases outside the gene matches: 6. CDR3 length: 14 amino acids. The germline V gene has CDR1 SQVTM and CDR2 ANQGSEA. The CDR3 region has the DNA TGCAGCGTTGAAGCGGGGACAGGGCGGGCTGAAGCTTTCTTT. Residues: CSVEAGTGRAEAFF.